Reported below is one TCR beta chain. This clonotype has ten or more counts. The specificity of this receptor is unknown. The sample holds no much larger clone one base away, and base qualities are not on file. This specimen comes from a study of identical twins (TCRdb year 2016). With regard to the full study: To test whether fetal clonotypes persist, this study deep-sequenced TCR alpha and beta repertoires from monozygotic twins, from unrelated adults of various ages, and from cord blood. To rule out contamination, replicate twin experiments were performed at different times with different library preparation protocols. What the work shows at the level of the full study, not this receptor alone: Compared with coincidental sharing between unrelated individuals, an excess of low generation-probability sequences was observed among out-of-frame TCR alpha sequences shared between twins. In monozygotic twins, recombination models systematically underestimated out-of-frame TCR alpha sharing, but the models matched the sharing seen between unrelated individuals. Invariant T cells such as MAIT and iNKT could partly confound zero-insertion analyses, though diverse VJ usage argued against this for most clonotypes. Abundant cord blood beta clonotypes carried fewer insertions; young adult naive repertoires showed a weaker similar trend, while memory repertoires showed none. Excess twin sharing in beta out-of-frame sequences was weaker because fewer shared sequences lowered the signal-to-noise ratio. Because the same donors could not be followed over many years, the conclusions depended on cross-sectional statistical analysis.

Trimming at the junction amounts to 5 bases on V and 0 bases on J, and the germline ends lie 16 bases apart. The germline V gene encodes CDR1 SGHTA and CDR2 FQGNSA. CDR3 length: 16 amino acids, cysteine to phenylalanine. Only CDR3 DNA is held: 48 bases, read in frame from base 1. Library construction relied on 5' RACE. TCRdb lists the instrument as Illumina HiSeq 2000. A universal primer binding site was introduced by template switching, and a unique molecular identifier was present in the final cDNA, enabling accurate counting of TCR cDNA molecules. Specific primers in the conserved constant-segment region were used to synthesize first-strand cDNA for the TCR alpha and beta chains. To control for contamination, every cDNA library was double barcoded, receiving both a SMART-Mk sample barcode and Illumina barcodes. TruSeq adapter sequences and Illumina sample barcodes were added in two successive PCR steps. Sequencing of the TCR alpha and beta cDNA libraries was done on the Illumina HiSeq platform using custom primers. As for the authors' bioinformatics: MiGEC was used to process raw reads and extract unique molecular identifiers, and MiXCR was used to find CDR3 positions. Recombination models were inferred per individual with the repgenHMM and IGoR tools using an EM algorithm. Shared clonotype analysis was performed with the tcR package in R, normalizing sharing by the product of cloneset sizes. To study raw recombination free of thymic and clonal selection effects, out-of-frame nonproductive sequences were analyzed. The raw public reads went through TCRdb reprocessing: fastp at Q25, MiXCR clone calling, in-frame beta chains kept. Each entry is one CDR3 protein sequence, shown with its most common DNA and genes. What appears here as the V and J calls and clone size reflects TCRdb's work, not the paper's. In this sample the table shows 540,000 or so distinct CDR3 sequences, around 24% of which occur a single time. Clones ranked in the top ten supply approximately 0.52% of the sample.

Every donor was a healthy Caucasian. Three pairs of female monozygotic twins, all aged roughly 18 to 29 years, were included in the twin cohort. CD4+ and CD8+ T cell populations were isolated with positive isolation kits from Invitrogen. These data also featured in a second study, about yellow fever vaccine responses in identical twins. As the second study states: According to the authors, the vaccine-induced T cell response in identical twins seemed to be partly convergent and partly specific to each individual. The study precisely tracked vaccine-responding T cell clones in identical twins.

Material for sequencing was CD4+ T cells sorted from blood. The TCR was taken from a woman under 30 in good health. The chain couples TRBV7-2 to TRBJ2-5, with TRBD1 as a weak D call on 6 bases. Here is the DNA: TGTGCCAGCAGCCAGGCAGGGACAAGGAACCAAGAGACCCAGTACTTC. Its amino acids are CASSQAGTRNQETQYF.